This T cell receptor (beta chain) was obtained from a study of PD-1 blockade in classical Hodgkin lymphoma. Study-level findings and limits: Lower baseline TCR diversity was reported for newly diagnosed patients than for healthy donors. TCR diversity in CD4+, not CD8+, cells rose significantly by C4D1. Similar baseline diversity was found in complete responders and newly diagnosed patients. Excluded were patients who started nivolumab under 1 year after ASCT, a group that had lower diversity.

Time point specified: cycle 4 day 1 (C4D1), after 5 to 7 weeks of nivolumab. Every patient was affected by relapse after autologous stem cell transplantation, while exposure to brentuximab vedotin was not uniform. CDR1 is MNHEY, CDR2 SVGAGI, per germline. Trimming cost V 0 bases and J 3 bases, with 6 bases left between them. The CDR3 totals 13 residues. TCRdb's copy holds only in-frame clones and misses some; the assay was immunoSEQ multiplex PCR. The top ten hold around 21% of the sample, which has tens of thousands of clones, around 70% seen once. Details on this clone: What it binds is not known.

This TCR was sampled from a human donor with classical Hodgkin lymphoma. The sequencing here drew on peripheral blood mononuclear cells (PBMCs), taken before the fourth cycle of nivolumab. This rearrangement joins TRBV6-5 to TRBJ2-7; D gene ambiguous. CDR3 residues: CASSYSRYYEQYF. CDR3 bases: TGTGCCAGCAGTTACTCGAGATACTACGAGCAGTACTTC.